These 5 T cell receptor beta chains originate from one sample sequenced in a study of cytomegalovirus exposure and HLA in healthy donors (dated by TCRdb to the late 2010s). The protocol used for the library was the immunoSEQ multiplex PCR assay. A mixture of 60 forward primers for TCR Vbeta segments and 13 reverse primers for TCR Jbeta segments was used in the multiplex PCR. TCRdb retrieved this table from immuneACCESS and kept in-frame rearrangements only. Not all clones are present; in checked studies, unresolved V genes account for under half, and no reason is known for the remainder. The sample records under 250,000 clones, roughly 80% of which are singletons. Approximately 3.8% of the sample belongs to the ten largest clones. Input material: PBMCs. Source of these receptors: a male donor in good health and CMV-seronegative.

The DNA for the CDR3 is TGTGCCTGGAACAAGGGGGCAAATCAGCCCCAGCATTTT. Its protein is CAWNKGANQPQHF. The V gene is TRBV30, the J gene TRBJ1-5; 7 bases agree with TRBD1. The germline gives CDR1 GTSNPN, CDR2 SVGIG (reference sequence). This CDR3 has 13 amino acids. J lost 4 bases, V lost 4 bases, and 4 bases had no gene match.

V gene TRBV30 combines with J gene TRBJ1-5; 7 nucleotides line up with TRBD1. The V gene's germline CDR1 is GTSNPN and CDR2 SVGIG (reference sequence). The CDR3 loop spans 14 amino acids. V dropped 0 bases and J dropped 4; count of bases not matched to a gene: 3. CDR3 coding DNA: TGTGCCTGGAGTGTAGGGACAGATAATCAGCCCCAGCATTTT. Protein product: CAWSVGTDNQPQHF. Together with reference TRBV30 and TRBJ1-5, the CDR3 gives the full variable domain: SQTIHQWPATLVQPVGSPLSLECTVEGTSNPNLYWYRQAAGRGLQLLFYSVGIGQISSEVPQNLSASRPQDRQFILSSKKLLLSDSGFYLCAWSVGTDNQPQHFGDGTRLSIL.

V usage is TRBV5-6 and J usage is TRBJ1-1; TRBD1 matches 10 bases. V lost 4 bases and J lost 6; bases outside the gene matches: 6. Germline CDR1 is SGHDT and CDR2 is YYEEEE. The CDR3 has 14 residues. The CDR3 DNA is TGTGCCAGCAGCCTGGGGGGGACAGGGGCTGAAGCTTTCTTT. Residues: CASSLGGTGAEAFF.

The rearrangement uses TRBV5-1 and TRBJ2-1, with TRBD1 matching over 11 bases. V dropped 1 base and J dropped 5; count of bases not matched to a gene: 8. Germline V gene data show CDR1 as SGHRS and CDR2 as YFSETQ. This CDR3 comprises 17 residues. This CDR3 reads CASSLITGTGGNNEQFF. Here the CDR3 DNA reads TGCGCCAGCAGCTTGATCACCGGGACAGGGGGAAACAATGAGCAGTTCTTC.

The CDR3, as DNA: TGCAGCGTCCGCCAGGGGGCCGGTGAAAAACTGTTTTTT. Protein product: CSVRQGAGEKLFF. The chain uses TRBV29-1 and TRBJ1-4; 8 nucleotides agree with TRBD1. CDR1 SQVTM and CDR2 ANQGSEA come from the germline V gene. The V gene end was trimmed by 6 bases and the J gene end by 7 bases; junction bases not matched to a gene: 7. There are 13 residues in the CDR3.